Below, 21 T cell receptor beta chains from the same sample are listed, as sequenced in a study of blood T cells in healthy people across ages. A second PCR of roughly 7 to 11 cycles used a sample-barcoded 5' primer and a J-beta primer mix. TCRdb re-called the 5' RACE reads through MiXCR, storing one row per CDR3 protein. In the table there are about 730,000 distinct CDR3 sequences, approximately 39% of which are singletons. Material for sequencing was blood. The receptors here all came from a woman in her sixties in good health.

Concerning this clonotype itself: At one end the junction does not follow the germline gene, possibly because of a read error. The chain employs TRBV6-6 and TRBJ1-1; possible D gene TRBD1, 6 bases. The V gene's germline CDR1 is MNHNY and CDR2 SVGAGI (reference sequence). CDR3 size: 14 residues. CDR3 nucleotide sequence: TGTGCCGGCAGTTACGCGTCGACAGGTGGTGAAGCTTTCTTT. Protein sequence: CAGSYASTGGEAFF.

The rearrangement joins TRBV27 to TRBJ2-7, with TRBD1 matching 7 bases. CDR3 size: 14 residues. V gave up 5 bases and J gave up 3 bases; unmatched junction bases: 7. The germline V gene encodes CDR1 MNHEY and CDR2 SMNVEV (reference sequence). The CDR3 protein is CASSDTTGNYEQYF. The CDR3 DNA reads TGTGCCAGCAGTGACACGACAGGGAACTACGAGCAGTACTTC.

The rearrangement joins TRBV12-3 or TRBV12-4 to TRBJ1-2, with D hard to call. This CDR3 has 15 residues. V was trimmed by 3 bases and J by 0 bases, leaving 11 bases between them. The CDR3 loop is CASSFGPPANYGYTF. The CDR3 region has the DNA TGTGCCAGCAGTTTCGGGCCGCCCGCTAACTATGGCTACACCTTC.

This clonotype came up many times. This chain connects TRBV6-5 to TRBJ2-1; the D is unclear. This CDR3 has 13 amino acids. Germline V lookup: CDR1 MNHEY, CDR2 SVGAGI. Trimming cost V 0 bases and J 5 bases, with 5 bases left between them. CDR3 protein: CASSYSMHNEQFF. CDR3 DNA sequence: TGTGCCAGCAGTTACTCGATGCACAATGAGCAGTTCTTC.

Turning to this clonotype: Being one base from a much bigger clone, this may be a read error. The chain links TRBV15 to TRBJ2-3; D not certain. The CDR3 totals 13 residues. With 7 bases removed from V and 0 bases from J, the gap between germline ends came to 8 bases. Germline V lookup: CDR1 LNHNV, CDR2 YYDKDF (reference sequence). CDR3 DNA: TGTGCCACCAAGGTGGCAAGCACAGATACGCAGTATTTT. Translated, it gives CATKVASTDTQYF.

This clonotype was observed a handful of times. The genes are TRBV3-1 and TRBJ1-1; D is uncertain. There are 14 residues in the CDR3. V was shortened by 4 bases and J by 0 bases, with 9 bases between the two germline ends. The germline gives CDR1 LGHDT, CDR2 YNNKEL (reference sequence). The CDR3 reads CASSRVGMNTEAFF. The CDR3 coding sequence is TGTGCCAGCAGCCGGGTGGGAATGAACACTGAAGCTTTCTTT.

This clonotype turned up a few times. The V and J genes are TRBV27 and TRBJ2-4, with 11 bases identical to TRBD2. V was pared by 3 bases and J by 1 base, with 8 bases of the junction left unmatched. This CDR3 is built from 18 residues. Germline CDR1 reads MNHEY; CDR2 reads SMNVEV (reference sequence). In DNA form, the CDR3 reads TGTGCCAGCAGTTTCATAACTAGCGGGGGTGGTGCCAAAAACATTCAGTACTTC. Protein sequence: CASSFITSGGGAKNIQYF.

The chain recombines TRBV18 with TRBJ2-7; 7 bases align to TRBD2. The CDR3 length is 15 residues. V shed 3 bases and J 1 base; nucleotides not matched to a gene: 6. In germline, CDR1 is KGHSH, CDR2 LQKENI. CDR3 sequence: CASSPREDGSYEQYF. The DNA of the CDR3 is TGTGCCAGCTCACCCCGGGAGGACGGTTCCTACGAGCAGTACTTC.

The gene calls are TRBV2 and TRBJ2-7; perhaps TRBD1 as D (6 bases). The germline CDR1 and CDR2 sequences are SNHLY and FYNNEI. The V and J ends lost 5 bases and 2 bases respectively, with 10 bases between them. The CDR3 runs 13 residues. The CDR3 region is CASSRTEPYEQYF. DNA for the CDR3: TGTGCCAGCAGTCGGACAGAACCCTACGAGCAGTACTTC.

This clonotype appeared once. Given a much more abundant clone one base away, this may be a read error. The DNA for the CDR3 is TGCAGCGTTGAGGGGGGGACGGAGACCCAGTTCTTC. It encodes CSVEGGTETQFF. The chain uses TRBV29-1 and TRBJ2-1, with 7 bases aligning to TRBD2. Germline loops: CDR1 SQVTM, CDR2 ANQGSEA. Germline trimming cut 3 bases from V and 13 bases from J; bases unmatched to any gene: 9. The CDR3 covers 12 residues.

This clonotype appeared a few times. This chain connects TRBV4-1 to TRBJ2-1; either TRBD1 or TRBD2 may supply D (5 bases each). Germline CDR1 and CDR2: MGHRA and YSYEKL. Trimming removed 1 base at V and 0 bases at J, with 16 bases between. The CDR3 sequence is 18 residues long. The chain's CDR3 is CASSQAGPHPSSYNEQFF. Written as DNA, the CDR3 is TGCGCCAGCAGCCAAGCGGGGCCCCACCCAAGCTCCTACAATGAGCAGTTCTTC.

CDR3 coding DNA: TGCAGCGTTCCTCAATTTACAACGCAGTATTTT. Its translation: CSVPQFTTQYF. The chain joins TRBV29-1 to TRBJ2-3; no definite D call. Trimming removed 5 bases at V and 9 bases at J, with 12 bases between. CDR3 size: 11 residues. Germline V lookup: CDR1 SQVTM, CDR2 ANQGSEA.

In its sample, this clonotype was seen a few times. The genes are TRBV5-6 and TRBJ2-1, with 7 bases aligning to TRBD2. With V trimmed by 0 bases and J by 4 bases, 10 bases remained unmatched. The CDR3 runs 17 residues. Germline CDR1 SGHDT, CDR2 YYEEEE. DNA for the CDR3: TGTGCCAGCAGCTTGGACGGGGCTAGCGGCCCTTACAATGAGCAGTTCTTC. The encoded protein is CASSLDGASGPYNEQFF.

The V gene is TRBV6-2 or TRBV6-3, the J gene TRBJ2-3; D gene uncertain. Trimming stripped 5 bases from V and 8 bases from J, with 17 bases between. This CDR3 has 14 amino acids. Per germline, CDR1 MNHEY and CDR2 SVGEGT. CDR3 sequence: CASSQPQTPGTQYF. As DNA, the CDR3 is TGTGCCAGCAGTCAACCTCAGACCCCGGGTACGCAGTATTTT.

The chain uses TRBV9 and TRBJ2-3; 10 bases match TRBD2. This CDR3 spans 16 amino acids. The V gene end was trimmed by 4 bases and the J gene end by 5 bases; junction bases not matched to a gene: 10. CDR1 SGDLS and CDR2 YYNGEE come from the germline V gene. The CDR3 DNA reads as TGTGCCAGCAGCCCCAGCGGGGGGGCGAATCAAGATACGCAGTATTTT. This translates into CASSPSGGANQDTQYF.

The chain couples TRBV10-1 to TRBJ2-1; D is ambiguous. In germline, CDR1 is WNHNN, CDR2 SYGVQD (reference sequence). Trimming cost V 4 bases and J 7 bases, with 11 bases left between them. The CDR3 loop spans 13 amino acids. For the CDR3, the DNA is TGCGCCAGCAGTGTGACCCCTAATAATGAGCAGTTCTTC. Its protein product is CASSVTPNNEQFF.

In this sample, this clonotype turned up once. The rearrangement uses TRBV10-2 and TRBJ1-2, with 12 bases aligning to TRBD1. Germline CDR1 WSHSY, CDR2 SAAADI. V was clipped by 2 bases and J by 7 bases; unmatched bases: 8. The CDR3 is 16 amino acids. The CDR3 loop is CASSEPTGTGGRGYTF. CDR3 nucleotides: TGCGCCAGCAGTGAGCCCACCGGGACAGGGGGCCGTGGCTACACCTTC.

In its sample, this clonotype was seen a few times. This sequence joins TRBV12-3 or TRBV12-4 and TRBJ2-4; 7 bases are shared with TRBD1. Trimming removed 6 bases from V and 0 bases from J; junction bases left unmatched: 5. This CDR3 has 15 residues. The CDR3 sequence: CASSWTGLAKNIQYF. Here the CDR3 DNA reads TGTGCCAGCAGCTGGACAGGACTAGCCAAAAACATTCAGTACTTC.

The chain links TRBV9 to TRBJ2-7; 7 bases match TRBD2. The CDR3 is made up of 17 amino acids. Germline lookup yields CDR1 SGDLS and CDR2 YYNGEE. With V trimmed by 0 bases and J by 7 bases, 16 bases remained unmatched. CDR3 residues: CASSVDSPAGVLNEQYF. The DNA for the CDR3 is TGTGCCAGCAGCGTAGACTCCCCGGCGGGAGTCCTCAATGAGCAGTACTTC.

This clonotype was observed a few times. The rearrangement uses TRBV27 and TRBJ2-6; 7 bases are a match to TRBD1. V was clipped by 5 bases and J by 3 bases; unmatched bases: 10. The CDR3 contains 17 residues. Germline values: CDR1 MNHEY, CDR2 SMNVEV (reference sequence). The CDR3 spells CASSTRTTGLGANVLTF. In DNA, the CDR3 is TGTGCCAGCAGTACCCGAACGACAGGGCTTGGGGCCAACGTCCTGACTTTC. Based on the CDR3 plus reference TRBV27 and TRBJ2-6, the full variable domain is EAQVTQNPRYLITVTGKKLTVTCSQNMNHEYMSWYRQDPGLGLRQIYYSMNVEVTDKGDVPEGYKVSRKEKRNFPLILESPSPNQTSLYFCASSTRTTGLGANVLTFGAGSRLTVL.

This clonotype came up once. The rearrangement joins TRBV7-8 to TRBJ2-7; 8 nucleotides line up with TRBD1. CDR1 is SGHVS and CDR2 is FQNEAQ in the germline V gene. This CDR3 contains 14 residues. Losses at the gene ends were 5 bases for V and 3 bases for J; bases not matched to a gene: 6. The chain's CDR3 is CASSPIDRGYEQYF. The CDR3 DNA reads TGTGCCAGCAGCCCGATCGACAGGGGCTACGAGCAGTACTTC.